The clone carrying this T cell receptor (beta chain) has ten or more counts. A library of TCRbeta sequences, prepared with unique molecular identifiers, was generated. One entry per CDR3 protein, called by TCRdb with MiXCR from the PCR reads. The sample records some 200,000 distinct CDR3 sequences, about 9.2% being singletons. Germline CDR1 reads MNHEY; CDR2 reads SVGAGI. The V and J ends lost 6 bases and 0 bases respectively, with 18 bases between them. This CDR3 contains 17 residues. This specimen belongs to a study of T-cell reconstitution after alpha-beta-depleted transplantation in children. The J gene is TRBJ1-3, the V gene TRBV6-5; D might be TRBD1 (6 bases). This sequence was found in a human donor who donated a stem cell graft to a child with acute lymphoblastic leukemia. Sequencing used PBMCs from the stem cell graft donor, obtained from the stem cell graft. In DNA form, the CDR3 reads TGTGCCAGCAGGGTCACGAGGGGGGCCCTCTCTGGAAACACCATATATTTT. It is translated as CASRVTRGALSGNTIYF.